This T cell receptor beta chain derives from a study of cytomegalovirus exposure and HLA in healthy donors. This CDR3 contains 12 residues. Primers for the PCR totalled 60 Vbeta and 13 Jbeta. Here immunoSEQ multiplex PCR was the method, and the copy in TCRdb shows in-frame clones only, minus some. The repertoire has approximately 97,000 clones, roughly three quarters of them found once; the top ten carry roughly 9.3%. The V call is TRBV21-1, the J call TRBJ1-1; TRBD1 is the table's D call and was not checked against the DNA. TRBV21-1 is flagged as a pseudogene. This TCR derives from a male donor in good health and CMV-seropositive. The sequenced material came from PBMCs. This chain's CDR3 is CASSAPQACAFF. Here the CDR3 DNA reads TGTGCCAGCAGCGCCCCCCAGGCGTGTGCTTTCTTT.